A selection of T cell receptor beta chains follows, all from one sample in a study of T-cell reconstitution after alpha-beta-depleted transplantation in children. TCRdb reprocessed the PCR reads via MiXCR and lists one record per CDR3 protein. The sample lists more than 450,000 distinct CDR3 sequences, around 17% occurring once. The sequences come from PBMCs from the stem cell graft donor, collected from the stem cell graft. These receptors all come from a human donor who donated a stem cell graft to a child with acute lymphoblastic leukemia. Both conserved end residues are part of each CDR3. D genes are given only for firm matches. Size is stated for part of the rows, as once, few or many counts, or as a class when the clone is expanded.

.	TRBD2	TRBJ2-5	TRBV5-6	CASSPMTSGISRETQYF	TGTGCCAGCAGCCCGATGACTAGCGGGATTAGCCGGGAGACCCAGTACTTC
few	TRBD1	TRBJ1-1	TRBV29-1	CSVAWDRYTEAFF	TGCAGCGTGGCGTGGGACAGGTACACTGAAGCTTTCTTT
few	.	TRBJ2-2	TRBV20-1	CSARMRGPNTGELFF	TGCAGTGCTAGGATGAGGGGACCGAACACCGGGGAGCTGTTTTTT
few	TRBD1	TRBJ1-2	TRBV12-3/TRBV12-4	CASSSTNRDREVGYTF	TGTGCCAGCAGTTCCACCAACCGGGACAGGGAGGTGGGCTACACCTTC
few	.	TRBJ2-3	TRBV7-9	CASKLVNTDAQYF	TGTGCCAGCAAACTCGTGAATACGGACGCGCAGTATTTT
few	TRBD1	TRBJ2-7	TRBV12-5	CASGLGTGRGYYEQYF	TGTGCTAGTGGTTTGGGGACAGGCAGGGGGTACTACGAGCAGTACTTC
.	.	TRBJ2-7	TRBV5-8	CASSFSSEEYF	TGTGCCAGCAGCTTCTCAAGCGAGGAGTACTTC
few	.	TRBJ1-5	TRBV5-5	CASRRALTGYNQPQHF	TGTGCCAGCCGCAGAGCCCTTACAGGGTACAATCAGCCCCAGCATTTT
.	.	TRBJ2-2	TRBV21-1	CASSKALPGGPKTGELFF	TGTGCCAGCAGCAAGGCCCTCCCGGGAGGCCCTAAGACCGGGGAGCTGTTTTTT
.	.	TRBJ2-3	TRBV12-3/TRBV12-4	CASLDGGGADTQYF	TGTGCCAGCCTGGATGGGGGTGGGGCAGATACGCAGTATTTT
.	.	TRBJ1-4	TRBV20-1	CSAPDQGEKLFF	TGCAGTGCTCCCGACCAGGGGGAAAAACTGTTTTTT